Listed below are T cell receptor beta chains from one sample, sequenced in a study of blood T cell repertoires in COVID-19. Here immunoSEQ multiplex PCR was the method, and the copy in TCRdb shows in-frame clones only, minus some. The table lists approximately 110,000 clones, more than 70% of them singletons. Material for sequencing was peripheral blood. The receptors stem from an elderly woman with COVID-19, enrolled during active disease. CDR3s include the opening cysteine and the closing phenylalanine or tryptophan. A D gene is named only where the DNA matches it firmly. Clone size is given for some rows only: seen once, a few or many times, or a class if the clone is expanded.

abundance: -
j_gene: TRBJ2-3
d_gene: TRBD2
v_gene: TRBV9
CDR3nt: TGTGCCAGCAGCGACGGGACTAAGCTTTCAGATACGCAGTATTTT
CDR3aa: CASSDGTKLSDTQYF

abundance: -
j_gene: TRBJ1-5
d_gene: -
v_gene: TRBV5-1
CDR3nt: TGCGCCAGCAGCTCGGGACAACCGGACGGTCAGCCCCAGCATTTT
CDR3aa: CASSSGQPDGQPQHF

abundance: -
j_gene: TRBJ1-1
d_gene: -
v_gene: TRBV5-1
CDR3nt: TGCGCCAGCAGCTTGACAGGGGAAGCTTTCTTT
CDR3aa: CASSLTGEAFF

abundance: few
j_gene: TRBJ2-6
d_gene: -
v_gene: TRBV3-1/TRBV3-2
CDR3nt: TGTGCCAGCAGCCAAGCCGGTGCCATTGCGGCCAACGTCCTGACTTTC
CDR3aa: CASSQAGAIAANVLTF

abundance: -
j_gene: TRBJ2-2
d_gene: -
v_gene: TRBV27
CDR3nt: TGTGCCAGCAGCCTGCTAGCCGGGGAGCTGTTTTTT
CDR3aa: CASSLLAGELFF

abundance: -
j_gene: TRBJ2-7
d_gene: -
v_gene: TRBV27
CDR3nt: TGTGCCAGCTCCTCCGCAGGGCCCTACGAGCAGTACTTC
CDR3aa: CASSSAGPYEQYF

abundance: -
j_gene: TRBJ2-7
d_gene: -
v_gene: TRBV5-5
CDR3nt: TGTGCCAGCAGCTTACAGGGTTTATCCTACGAGCAGTACTTC
CDR3aa: CASSLQGLSYEQYF

abundance: -
j_gene: TRBJ2-1
d_gene: -
v_gene: TRBV5-6
CDR3nt: TGTGCCAGCAGCTCCTACGGTGCGGAGGTATACAATAAGCAGTTCTTC
CDR3aa: CASSSYGAEVYNKQFF

abundance: once
j_gene: TRBJ2-5
d_gene: -
v_gene: TRBV9
CDR3nt: TGTGCCAGCAGCGCGAGGGCGTCGGGGCAAGAGACCCAGTACTTC
CDR3aa: CASSARASGQETQYF

abundance: -
j_gene: TRBJ2-2
d_gene: -
v_gene: TRBV29-1
CDR3nt: TGCAGCGTTGAGGCCGTGACTAGGACGAACACCGGGGAGCTGTTTTTT
CDR3aa: CSVEAVTRTNTGELFF

abundance: -
j_gene: TRBJ1-6
d_gene: TRBD1
v_gene: TRBV6-5
CDR3nt: TGTGCCAGCAGTTGGACAGGGGAGAATTCACCCCTCCACTTT
CDR3aa: CASSWTGENSPLHF

abundance: -
j_gene: TRBJ2-7
d_gene: -
v_gene: TRBV19
CDR3nt: TGTGCCAGTAAACTGGGGGCTGCCGTGTCCTACGAGCAGTACTTC
CDR3aa: CASKLGAAVSYEQYF

abundance: -
j_gene: TRBJ1-1
d_gene: -
v_gene: TRBV9
CDR3nt: TGTGCCAGCAGCATGACAGCCACGAACACTGAAGCTTTCTTT
CDR3aa: CASSMTATNTEAFF

abundance: -
j_gene: TRBJ2-7
d_gene: -
v_gene: TRBV11-3
CDR3nt: TGTGCCAGCAGCCGGGGGGCGGGACGATTCTACGAGCAGTACTTC
CDR3aa: CASSRGAGRFYEQYF

abundance: once
j_gene: TRBJ2-1
d_gene: TRBD2
v_gene: TRBV4-3
CDR3nt: TGCGCCAGCAGCCAAGACCTAGCGGGAGGTTTTAGGAATGAGCAGTTCTTC
CDR3aa: CASSQDLAGGFRNEQFF

abundance: many
j_gene: TRBJ2-7
d_gene: -
v_gene: TRBV18
CDR3nt: TGTGCCAGCTCCCCTGCGGTTCCCTACGAGCAGTACTTC
CDR3aa: CASSPAVPYEQYF

abundance: once
j_gene: TRBJ1-4
d_gene: TRBD1
v_gene: TRBV7-9
CDR3nt: TGTGCCAGCAACAGGGGAACCGAAAAACTGTTTTTT
CDR3aa: CASNRGTEKLFF

abundance: once
j_gene: TRBJ1-2
d_gene: TRBD1
v_gene: TRBV2
CDR3nt: TGTGCCAGCAGTGTAGGGACAGGGGGAGTAGGAGGCTACACCTTC
CDR3aa: CASSVGTGGVGGYTF

abundance: few
j_gene: TRBJ1-1
d_gene: -
v_gene: TRBV6-1
CDR3nt: TGTGCCAGCAGTGAATCGGTGGGGACTCCTGGGCCGGCAGCTTTCTTT
CDR3aa: CASSESVGTPGPAAFF

abundance: -
j_gene: TRBJ2-7
d_gene: -
v_gene: TRBV6-5
CDR3nt: TGTGCCAGCAGCGAGGGGACATCGGGATCCTACGAGCAGTACTTC
CDR3aa: CASSEGTSGSYEQYF

abundance: -
j_gene: TRBJ1-2
d_gene: -
v_gene: TRBV18
CDR3nt: TGTGCCAGCTCATCCTCAGGGGCCCTCTATGGCTACACCTTC
CDR3aa: CASSSSGALYGYTF

abundance: -
j_gene: TRBJ1-5
d_gene: -
v_gene: TRBV5-6
CDR3nt: TGTGCCAGCAGCTATACCGGACAGTCCTTCTATAGCAATCAGCCCCAGCATTTT
CDR3aa: CASSYTGQSFYSNQPQHF

abundance: -
j_gene: TRBJ1-3
d_gene: -
v_gene: TRBV7-9
CDR3nt: TGTGCCAGCAGCTTCTCTGACATCAGCTCTGGAAACACCATATATTTT
CDR3aa: CASSFSDISSGNTIYF

abundance: -
j_gene: TRBJ2-7
d_gene: -
v_gene: TRBV15
CDR3nt: TGTGCCACCAGCAGATCGGGCGGGATCGGGTTCGAGCAGTACTTC
CDR3aa: CATSRSGGIGFEQYF

abundance: once
j_gene: TRBJ1-2
d_gene: TRBD1
v_gene: TRBV19
CDR3nt: TGTGCCAGTAGCCTGACAGGGCGACGTGGCTACACCTTC
CDR3aa: CASSLTGRRGYTF

abundance: -
j_gene: TRBJ1-3
d_gene: -
v_gene: TRBV6-5
CDR3nt: TGTGCCAGCAGTCTCTTGGGGGCCTCTGGAAACACCATATATTTT
CDR3aa: CASSLLGASGNTIYF

abundance: few
j_gene: TRBJ2-1
d_gene: -
v_gene: TRBV18
CDR3nt: TGTGCCAGCTCACCCCCTAGCAGCGATGAGCAGTTCTTC
CDR3aa: CASSPPSSDEQFF

abundance: -
j_gene: TRBJ1-2
d_gene: -
v_gene: TRBV5-1
CDR3nt: TGCGCCAGCAGCTTGGGAGGGGGGGCAGGAGGCTACACCTTC
CDR3aa: CASSLGGGAGGYTF

abundance: once
j_gene: TRBJ1-5
d_gene: -
v_gene: TRBV6-2/TRBV6-3
CDR3nt: TGTGCCAGCAGTTACTCCGAGGTTCAGCCCCAGCATTTT
CDR3aa: CASSYSEVQPQHF

abundance: -
j_gene: TRBJ1-3
d_gene: TRBD1
v_gene: TRBV11-3
CDR3nt: TGTGCCAGCAGCCCAGGACAGGGGCCAGGAAACACCATATATTTT
CDR3aa: CASSPGQGPGNTIYF

abundance: -
j_gene: TRBJ2-1
d_gene: -
v_gene: TRBV7-2
CDR3nt: TGTGCCAGCAGCGAACAAATATACAATGAGCAGTTCTTC
CDR3aa: CASSEQIYNEQFF

abundance: -
j_gene: TRBJ2-1
d_gene: TRBD1
v_gene: TRBV6-2/TRBV6-3
CDR3nt: TGTGCCAGCAGTACCTTCCTTACAGGGGCTGAGCAGTTCTTC
CDR3aa: CASSTFLTGAEQFF

abundance: once
j_gene: TRBJ2-1
d_gene: -
v_gene: TRBV19
CDR3nt: TGTGCCAGTAGTATAGGACTGTTGGGTAATGAGCAGTTCTTC
CDR3aa: CASSIGLLGNEQFF

abundance: -
j_gene: TRBJ2-5
d_gene: -
v_gene: TRBV5-1
CDR3nt: TGCGCCAGCAGCTTGGGTCAGGCCGAAGAGACCCAGTACTTC
CDR3aa: CASSLGQAEETQYF

abundance: -
j_gene: TRBJ1-4
d_gene: -
v_gene: TRBV7-9
CDR3nt: TGTGCCAGCAGCTTCGAGGGCGGGAATGAAAAACTGTTTTTT
CDR3aa: CASSFEGGNEKLFF

abundance: -
j_gene: TRBJ2-5
d_gene: -
v_gene: TRBV18
CDR3nt: TGTGCCAGCTCACCACCCGGAGGGGGCGCAAAGACCCAGTACTTC
CDR3aa: CASSPPGGGAKTQYF

abundance: -
j_gene: TRBJ2-5
d_gene: -
v_gene: TRBV29-1
CDR3nt: TGCAGCGTCATACCGGGACAACTACAAGAGACCCAGTACTTC
CDR3aa: CSVIPGQLQETQYF

abundance: -
j_gene: TRBJ2-3
d_gene: -
v_gene: TRBV19
CDR3nt: TGTGCCAGTAGTATAGATCGGGCGGGGCCTCCAAACACAGATACGCAGTATTTT
CDR3aa: CASSIDRAGPPNTDTQYF

abundance: -
j_gene: TRBJ1-2
d_gene: TRBD1
v_gene: TRBV18
CDR3nt: TGTGCCAGCTCACTCCCAGCGGGACAGGTCTATGGCTACACCTTC
CDR3aa: CASSLPAGQVYGYTF

abundance: once
j_gene: TRBJ2-2
d_gene: -
v_gene: TRBV6-2/TRBV6-3
CDR3nt: TGTGCCAGCAGTCTACAAGAGGGGGGGCAGGCCACCGGGGAGCTGTTTTTT
CDR3aa: CASSLQEGGQATGELFF